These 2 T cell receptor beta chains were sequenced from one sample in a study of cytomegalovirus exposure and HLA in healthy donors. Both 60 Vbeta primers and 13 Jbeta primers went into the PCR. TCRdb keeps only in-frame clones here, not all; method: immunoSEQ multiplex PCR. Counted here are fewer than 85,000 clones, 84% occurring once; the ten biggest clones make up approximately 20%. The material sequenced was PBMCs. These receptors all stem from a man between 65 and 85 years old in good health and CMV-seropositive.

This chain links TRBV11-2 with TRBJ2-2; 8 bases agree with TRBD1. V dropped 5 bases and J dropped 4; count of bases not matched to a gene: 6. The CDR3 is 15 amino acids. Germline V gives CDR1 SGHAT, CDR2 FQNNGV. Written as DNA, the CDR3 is TGTGCCAGCAGCGGCCGGACAGGGCTCACCGGGGAGCTGTTTTTT. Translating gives CASSGRTGLTGELFF.

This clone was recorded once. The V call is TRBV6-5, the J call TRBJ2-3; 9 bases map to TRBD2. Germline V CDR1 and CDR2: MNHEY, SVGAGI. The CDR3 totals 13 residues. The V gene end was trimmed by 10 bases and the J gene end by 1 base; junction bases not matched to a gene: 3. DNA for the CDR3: TGTGCCACCCGACTAGCGGGCACAGATACGCAGTATTTT. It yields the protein CATRLAGTDTQYF.